Below, one T cell receptor (beta chain) is given with its context. Its antigen is unidentified. The sample is drawn from a study of T cell clonotyping in hematopoietic cell transplantation. TCRdb's table, derived via immunoSEQ multiplex PCR, lists solely in-frame clones and lacks some. Among some 9,300 clones listed, about half were seen once. The CDR3 is 15 amino acids. CDR1 and CDR2 (germline): MNHNY, SVGAGI (reference sequence). J was trimmed by 3 bases and V by 5 bases; bases with no gene match: 4. Study-level findings and limits: At the given depth, recipient repertoires were over 95% de novo clonotypes. Pathologically expanded recipient clonotypes increased progressively from day 30 to day 180 as diversity fell.

The sample consisted of peripheral blood mononuclear cells, taken 100 days after allogeneic stem cell transplant. The V gene is TRBV6-6, the J gene TRBJ1-6; 7 nucleotides match TRBD1. The receptor comes from a female patient aged 45-60 years who had an allogeneic stem cell transplant from an unrelated donor, so the T cells may come from the graft donor. Some clones in this sample may be carry-over from other donors' samples. CDR3 amino acids: CASSPGQNYNSPLHF. The CDR3 nucleotides read TGTGCCAGCAGTCCGGGACAGAACTATAATTCACCCCTCCACTTT.